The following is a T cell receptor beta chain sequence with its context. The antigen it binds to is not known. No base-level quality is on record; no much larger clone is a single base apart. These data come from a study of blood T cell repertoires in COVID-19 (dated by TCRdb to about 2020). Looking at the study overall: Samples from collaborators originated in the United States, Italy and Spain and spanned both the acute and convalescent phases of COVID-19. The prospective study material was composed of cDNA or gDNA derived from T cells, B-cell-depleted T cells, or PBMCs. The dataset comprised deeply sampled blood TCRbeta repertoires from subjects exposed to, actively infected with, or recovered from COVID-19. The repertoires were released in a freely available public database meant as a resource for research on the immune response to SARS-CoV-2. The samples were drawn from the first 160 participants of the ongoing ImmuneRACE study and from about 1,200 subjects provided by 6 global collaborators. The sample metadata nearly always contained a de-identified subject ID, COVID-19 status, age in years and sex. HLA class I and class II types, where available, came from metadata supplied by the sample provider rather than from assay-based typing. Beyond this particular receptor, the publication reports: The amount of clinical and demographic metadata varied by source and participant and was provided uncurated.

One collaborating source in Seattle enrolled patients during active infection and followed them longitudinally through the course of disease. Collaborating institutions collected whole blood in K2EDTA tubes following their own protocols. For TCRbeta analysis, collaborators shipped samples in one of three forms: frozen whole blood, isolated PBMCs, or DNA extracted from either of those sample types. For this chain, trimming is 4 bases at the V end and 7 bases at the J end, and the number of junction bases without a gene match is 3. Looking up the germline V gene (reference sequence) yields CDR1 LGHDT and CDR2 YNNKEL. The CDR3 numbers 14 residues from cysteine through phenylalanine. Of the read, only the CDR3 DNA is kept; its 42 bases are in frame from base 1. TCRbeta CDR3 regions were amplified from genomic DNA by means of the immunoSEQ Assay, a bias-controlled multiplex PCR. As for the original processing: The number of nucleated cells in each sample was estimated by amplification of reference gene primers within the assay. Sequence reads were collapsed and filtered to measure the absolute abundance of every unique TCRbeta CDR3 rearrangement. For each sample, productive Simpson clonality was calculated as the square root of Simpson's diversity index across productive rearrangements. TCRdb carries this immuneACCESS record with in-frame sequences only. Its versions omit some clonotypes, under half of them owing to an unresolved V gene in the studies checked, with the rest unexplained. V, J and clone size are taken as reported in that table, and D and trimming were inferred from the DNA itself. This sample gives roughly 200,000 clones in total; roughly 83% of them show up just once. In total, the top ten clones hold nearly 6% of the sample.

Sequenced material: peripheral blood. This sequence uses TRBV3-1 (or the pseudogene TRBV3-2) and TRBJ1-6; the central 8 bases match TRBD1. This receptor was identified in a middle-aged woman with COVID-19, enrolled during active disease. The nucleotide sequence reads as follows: TGTGCCAGCAGCCTAGGACAGGGAAATTCACCCCTCCACTTT. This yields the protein CASSLGQGNSPLHF.